This T cell receptor beta chain was sequenced for a study of blood T cell repertoires in COVID-19. Study overall: The origin of the acute and convalescent COVID-19 samples was the United States, Italy and Spain. Nucleic acid was either cDNA or gDNA, and it came from T cells, B-cell-depleted T cells, or PBMCs.

The germline V gene encodes CDR1 SGHNT and CDR2 YENEEA. This CDR3 is built from 13 residues. The V segment lost 7 bases and the J segment 6 bases; nucleotides outside the gene matches: 6. Source study methods: For nucleated cells, counts were estimated from reference gene primer amplification. Sequencing was performed with immunoSEQ multiplex PCR; in TCRdb, only in-frame clones are kept and a portion is missing. The V and J calls and clone size are taken from that table; D and trimming were inferred from the DNA. Here the sample spans 300,000 to 400,000 clones, around 83% being singletons. The sequencing input was peripheral blood. This receptor was taken from a man aged 25-40 years with active or convalescent COVID-19. The V gene is TRBV11-3, the J gene TRBJ1-1; 9 nucleotides agree with TRBD1. CDR3 protein: CASNGQGISEAFF. CDR3 in DNA: TGTGCCAGCAACGGACAGGGGATCTCTGAAGCTTTCTTT.